The next 24 T cell receptor beta chains were all read from a single sample in a study of OX40 agonist ivuxolimab in advanced cancers. Only in-frame clones appear in the TCRdb table, and some are missing; sequencing was by immunoSEQ multiplex PCR. Among tens of thousands of clones, around 87% were seen once, and the ten largest hold around 0.95%. The input for sequencing was CD4+ or CD8+ T cells sorted from blood, taken in a trial of the OX40 agonist ivuxolimab. The receptors originated from an adult with an advanced solid tumor such as melanoma, head and neck, liver or kidney cancer.

The V and J genes are TRBV6-1 and TRBJ1-2; TRBD1 aligns across 7 bases. Germline CDR1 and CDR2: MNHNS and SASEGT. There are 14 residues in the CDR3. V gave up 6 bases and J gave up 8 bases; unmatched junction bases: 12. Written as DNA, the CDR3 is TGTGCCAGCAGGGGGTCACAGGGGCGGGGCGGCTACACCTTC. Residues: CASRGSQGRGGYTF.

V is TRBV4-1 and J is TRBJ2-3, with 12 bases fitting TRBD1. This CDR3 region has 17 residues. V shed 3 bases and J 1 base; nucleotides not matched to a gene: 5. The germline V gene encodes CDR1 MGHRA and CDR2 YSYEKL. The CDR3 here is CASSQAGTGGRTDTQYF. CDR3 DNA sequence: TGCGCCAGCAGCCAGGCAGGGACAGGGGGCCGCACAGATACGCAGTATTTT.

Here the CDR3 reads CASRGRGITGTGELFF. CDR3 DNA sequence: TGTGCCAGCAGGGGGCGGGGTATCACTGGCACCGGGGAGCTGTTTTTT. V and J are TRBV28 and TRBJ2-2; possible D gene TRBD2, 6 bases. CDR1 and CDR2 (germline): MDHEN, SYDVKM. V lost 6 bases, J lost 4 bases, and 18 bases lay in between. The CDR3 length is 16 residues. The whole variable domain, filled in from reference TRBV28 and TRBJ2-2, reads DVKVTQSSRYLVKRTGEKVFLECVQDMDHENMFWYRQDPGLGLRLIYFSYDVKMKEKGDIPEGYSVSREKKERFSLILESASTNQTSMYLCASRGRGITGTGELFFGEGSRLTVL.

This clone was recorded a few times. The V and J genes are TRBV2 and TRBJ1-5, with 7 nucleotides matching TRBD1. Germline loops: CDR1 SNHLY, CDR2 FYNNEI. V shed 6 bases, J shed 1 base, and the junction held 3 bases outside the gene matches. The CDR3 totals 14 residues. CDR3 bases: TGTGCCAGCAGGGGGACAGCGAGCAATCAGCCCCAGCATTTT. This encodes CASRGTASNQPQHF.

This clone was recorded a few times. The chain is built from TRBV4-1 and TRBJ2-7; 9 bases are shared with TRBD2. CDR3 size: 16 residues. After removal of 0 bases from V and 1 base from J, the junction contained 4 bases not matched to a gene. CDR1 is MGHRA and CDR2 is YSYEKL in the germline V gene. The CDR3 DNA is TGCGCCAGCAGCCAAGATCCCCTAGCGGGATCCTACGAGCAGTACTTC. It yields the protein CASSQDPLAGSYEQYF.

V usage is TRBV27 and J usage is TRBJ1-4; 9 bases agree with TRBD1. Germline V gene data show CDR1 as MNHEY and CDR2 as SMNVEV (reference sequence). This CDR3 is built from 16 residues. V was pared by 6 bases and J by 0 bases, with 5 bases of the junction left unmatched. Here the CDR3 reads CASRLGTGTTNEKLFF. DNA for the CDR3: TGTGCCAGCAGACTAGGGACAGGGACAACTAATGAAAAACTGTTTTTT. The entire variable domain, with the rest obtained from reference TRBV27 and TRBJ1-4, is as follows: EAQVTQNPRYLITVTGKKLTVTCSQNMNHEYMSWYRQDPGLGLRQIYYSMNVEVTDKGDVPEGYKVSRKEKRNFPLILESPSPNQTSLYFCASRLGTGTTNEKLFFGSGTQLSVL.

The V gene is TRBV5-4, the J gene TRBJ2-7; 8 bases align to TRBD1. This CDR3 region has 13 residues. With V trimmed by 9 bases and J by 4 bases, 9 bases remained unmatched. Germline V lookup: CDR1 SGHNT, CDR2 YYREEE (reference sequence). The CDR3 coding sequence is TGTGCCACATCAAAGGACAGGGAGTACGAGCAGTACTTC. Encoded protein: CATSKDREYEQYF.

This rearrangement joins TRBV7-9 to TRBJ2-1; 13 nucleotides align to TRBD2. Trimming took 5 bases from V and 6 from J; bases not matched to a gene: 13. The CDR3 sequence is 18 residues long. Germline V gives CDR1 SEHNR, CDR2 FQNEAQ (reference sequence). The CDR3 is CASSPRGLAGVRGNEQFF. The CDR3 region has the DNA TGTGCCAGCAGCCCCCGAGGACTAGCGGGAGTTCGGGGCAATGAGCAGTTCTTC.

This clone has only a few counts. The chain recombines TRBV28 with TRBJ1-2; D gene uncertain. Germline V CDR1 and CDR2: MDHEN, SYDVKM. The CDR3 loop spans 13 amino acids. V was cut by 5 bases and J by 9 bases, with 16 bases left in between. CDR3 sequence (DNA): TGTGCCAGCAGTACGCCGGGGTCCGGGAGCTACACCTTC. Amino acid sequence: CASSTPGSGSYTF.

J is TRBJ2-7 and V is TRBV5-1; D ambiguous. The CDR3 is 13 amino acids. Germline loops: CDR1 SGHRS, CDR2 YFSETQ. V lost 4 bases and J 0 bases, leaving 8 bases between the germline ends. In DNA, the CDR3 is TGCGCCAGCAGCACCCAGAGCTCCTACGAGCAGTACTTC. It specifies CASSTQSSYEQYF.

This chain links TRBV11-3 with TRBJ2-3; 13 bases agree with TRBD2. The CDR3 is 18 residues long. V was pared by 3 bases and J by 8 bases, with 14 bases of the junction left unmatched. CDR1 and CDR2 from the germline V gene are SGHNT and YENEEA. Here the CDR3 reads CASSFGTSGEGRRGTQYF. CDR3 in DNA: TGTGCCAGCAGCTTCGGGACTAGCGGGGAAGGGAGAAGAGGTACGCAGTATTTT.

The chain joins TRBV6-6 to TRBJ2-2, with D tentatively TRBD1 (5 bases). Trimming stripped 5 bases from V and 3 bases from J, with 10 bases between. This CDR3 has 14 residues. CDR1 and CDR2 from the germline V gene are MNHNY and SVGAGI (reference sequence). The CDR3 nucleotides read TGTGCCAGCAGTAGGGGTGCGGACACCGGGGAGCTGTTTTTT. Translating gives CASSRGADTGELFF.

The rearrangement uses TRBV4-1 and TRBJ2-2, with D possibly being TRBD1 (5 bases). CDR3 length: 14 residues. Trimming stripped 4 bases from V and 5 bases from J, with 11 bases between. CDR1 is MGHRA, CDR2 YSYEKL, per germline. CDR3 residues: CASSPMQGTGELFF. The CDR3 DNA is TGCGCCAGCAGCCCGATGCAGGGAACCGGGGAGCTGTTTTTT.

The chain combines TRBV4-2 with TRBJ2-7; 11 bases fit TRBD2. J was trimmed by 3 bases and V by 1 base; bases with no gene match: 11. The CDR3 loop spans 18 amino acids. CDR1 is LGHNA, CDR2 YNFKEQ, per germline. The CDR3 here is CASSQVGTLAGGNYEQYF. For the CDR3, the DNA is TGTGCCAGCAGCCAAGTAGGGACGCTAGCGGGAGGCAACTACGAGCAGTACTTC.

The chain couples TRBV5-6 to TRBJ1-5; 8 bases match TRBD1. The CDR3 extends over 16 amino acids. From germline, CDR1 is SGHDT and CDR2 YYEEEE. Unmatched junction bases numbered 6, after V lost 2 bases and J lost 2 bases. Here the CDR3 DNA reads TGTGCCAGCAGCTTAGGACAGGGCTATGGCAATCAGCCCCAGCATTTT. Its translation is CASSLGQGYGNQPQHF.

The V and J genes are TRBV6-1 and TRBJ1-1; D perhaps matches TRBD1 (5 bases). V lost 3 bases and J 4 bases, leaving 12 bases between the germline ends. CDR1 MNHNS and CDR2 SASEGT come from the germline V gene. This CDR3 spans 14 amino acids. CDR3 DNA: TGTGCCAGCAGTGAGGACACCTTCGGCACTGAAGCTTTCTTT. This codes for CASSEDTFGTEAFF.

This chain uses TRBV28 with TRBJ2-5; TRBD1 aligns across 8 bases. CDR1 is MDHEN and CDR2 is SYDVKM in the germline V gene. Trimming cost V 5 bases and J 5 bases; bases outside gene matches: 10. There are 15 residues in the CDR3. This CDR3 reads CASSPRQGTAETQYF. The CDR3 DNA follows: TGTGCCAGCAGTCCACGACAGGGGACCGCGGAGACCCAGTACTTC.

The chain employs TRBV19 and TRBJ2-5; 12 bases line up with TRBD2. J was trimmed by 3 bases and V by 1 base; bases with no gene match: 0. The CDR3 covers 15 residues. Germline CDR1 LNHDA, CDR2 SQIVND (reference sequence). The CDR3, as DNA: TGTGCCAGTAGTATAGGGACTAGCGGGAAAGAGACCCAGTACTTC. This sequence encodes CASSIGTSGKETQYF.

The chain recombines TRBV7-2 with TRBJ1-1; D possibly corresponds to TRBD1 (5 bases). This CDR3 contains 16 residues. The V end lost 3 bases, the J end lost 2 bases, and 16 bases lay between the germline ends. Germline-derived CDR1 and CDR2 are SGHTA and FQGNSA. The CDR3 bases are TGTGCCAGCAGCTTCCGAGGGGTGGCACGCAACACTGAAGCTTTCTTT. This translates into CASSFRGVARNTEAFF.

The chain recombines TRBV29-1 with TRBJ2-7, with 9 bases lining up with TRBD1. After removal of 6 bases from V and 4 bases from J, the junction contained 4 bases not matched to a gene. The germline CDR1 and CDR2 sequences are SQVTM and ANQGSEA. This CDR3 contains 12 residues. The CDR3 nucleotides read TGCAGCGTAGGGGACAGGGATTACGAGCAGTACTTC. Translated: CSVGDRDYEQYF.

V is TRBV30 and J is TRBJ2-1, with D perhaps matching TRBD1 or TRBD2 (5 bases each). This CDR3 spans 14 amino acids. Germline V gene data show CDR1 as GTSNPN and CDR2 as SVGIG (reference sequence). Trimming cost V 4 bases and J 4 bases, with 14 bases left between them. The CDR3: CAWIEGNDYNEQFF. CDR3 nucleotide sequence: TGTGCCTGGATTGAGGGGAATGATTACAATGAGCAGTTCTTC.

The V gene is TRBV4-1, the J gene TRBJ2-1; 9 bases agree with TRBD2. There are 17 residues in the CDR3. Germline values: CDR1 MGHRA, CDR2 YSYEKL. V lost 7 bases, J lost 2 bases, and 12 bases stayed unmatched. This CDR3 is CASTLGGSGSTYNEQFF. CDR3 nucleotides: TGCGCCAGCACCCTAGGGGGTAGCGGGAGTACCTACAATGAGCAGTTCTTC.

V usage is TRBV5-8 and J usage is TRBJ1-2; D is unclear. Trimming took 0 bases from V and 0 from J, leaving 12 bases between them. The V gene's germline CDR1 is SGHTS and CDR2 YDEGEE. This CDR3 comprises 16 residues. DNA of the CDR3: TGTGCCAGCAGCTTGGAGCCTCGAAGATCTAACTATGGCTACACCTTC. It yields the protein CASSLEPRRSNYGYTF.

V gene TRBV28 combines with J gene TRBJ2-3; TRBD1 aligns across 9 bases. The CDR3 is made up of 13 amino acids. V shed 8 bases and J 4 bases; nucleotides not matched to a gene: 4. From germline, CDR1 is MDHEN and CDR2 SYDVKM. The CDR3 here is CASGRQGADTQYF. The DNA for the CDR3 is TGTGCCAGCGGAAGACAGGGGGCAGATACGCAGTATTTT. Full variable domain (missing parts from reference TRBV28 and TRBJ2-3): DVKVTQSSRYLVKRTGEKVFLECVQDMDHENMFWYRQDPGLGLRLIYFSYDVKMKEKGDIPEGYSVSREKKERFSLILESASTNQTSMYLCASGRQGADTQYFGPGTRLTVL.